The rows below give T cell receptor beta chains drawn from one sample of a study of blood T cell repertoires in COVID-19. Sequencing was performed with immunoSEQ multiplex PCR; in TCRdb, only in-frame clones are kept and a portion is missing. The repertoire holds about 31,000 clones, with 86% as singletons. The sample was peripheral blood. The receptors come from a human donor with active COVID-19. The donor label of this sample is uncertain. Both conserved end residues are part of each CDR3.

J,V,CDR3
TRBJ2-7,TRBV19,CASSPGTSGYEQYF
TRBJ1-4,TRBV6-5,CASSYSDTRYEKLFF
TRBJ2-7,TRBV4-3,CASGLHTGRGEQYF
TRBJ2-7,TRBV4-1,CASSQTGTGKRRSYEQYF
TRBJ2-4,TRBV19,CASSIGGNDIQYF
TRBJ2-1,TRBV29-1,CSVESTSGGVKSSYNEQFF
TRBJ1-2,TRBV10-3,CAISGGDGGTPGQETYGYTF
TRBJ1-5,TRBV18,CASSGGQGGQPQHF
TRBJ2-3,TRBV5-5,CASSQGGGTDTQYF
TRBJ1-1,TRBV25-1,CASSDTGQGSPEAFF
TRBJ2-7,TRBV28,CASSLTSGAYEQYF
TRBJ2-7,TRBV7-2,CASSPIPGSTYEQYF
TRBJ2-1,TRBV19,CASSTSGKRYNEQFF
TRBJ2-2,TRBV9,CASSPKGQGNTGELFF
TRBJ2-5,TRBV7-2,CASSSALAGAIGETQYF
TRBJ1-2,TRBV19,CASSIVAGDGYTF
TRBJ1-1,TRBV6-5,CASSPGTGRTEAFF
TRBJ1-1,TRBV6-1,CASSEGQGGYTEAFF
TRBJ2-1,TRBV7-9,CASRESGRLYNEQFF
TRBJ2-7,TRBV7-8,CASSLVGGALYEQYF